This T cell receptor beta chain was observed in a study of memory B cells and T cells in multiple sclerosis. Study-level points and caveats: Shared clonotype counts depended on differing compartment clone-set sizes and were normalized.

The assay was immunoSEQ multiplex PCR, and TCRdb's table has in-frame clones only and misses some. Among 32,000 or so clones, more than 75% were seen once, and the ten largest hold approximately 2.6%. CFSE-dim autoproliferating and CFSE-high non-proliferating T cells from unstimulated culture were sequenced separately. Pooled replicate wells came from approximately 51 million CFSE-labeled PBMCs cultured less than 8 days without stimulus. Worth noting for this clone: What it binds is not known.

The TCR sequence derives from a human donor with multiple sclerosis. Sequenced material: PBMCs from blood kept in culture.

The CDR3 bases are TGTGCCAGCAGCCAAGATCTAAGGACACCCGGAAACACCATATATTTT. It translates to CASSQDLRTPGNTIYF. The V gene is TRBV4-2, the J gene TRBJ1-3; tentatively, D is TRBD1 (5 bases). Trimming removed 0 bases at V and 4 bases at J, with 13 bases between. CDR1 LGHNA and CDR2 YNFKEQ come from the germline V gene. The CDR3 has 16 residues.